This TCR beta chain was recovered during a study of graft-versus-host responses after intestinal transplantation. Across the whole study: In this cohort, recipients had multivisceral, liver-intestinal, or isolated intestinal transplants. Following induction with anti-thymocyte globulin, all recipients were given tacrolimus and steroids for about three years.

This CDR3 comprises 14 residues. The germline CDR1 and CDR2 sequences are SGDLS and YYNGEE. Between the trimmed V and J ends, which lost 0 bases and 1 base, there was a span of 7 bases. Note on this clone: The antigen is not known.

Study-wide results and caveats: Recipient marrow contained GvH clones, some of which appeared first in ileum or blood. High graft-versus-host to host-versus-graft clonal ratios were found in allografts of patients who had graft-donor T cell macrochimerism.

Processing released intraepithelial and lamina propria lymphocytes from the graft tissue. Only in-frame clones appear in the TCRdb table, and some are missing; sequencing was by immunoSEQ multiplex PCR. Here the sample spans around 16,000 clones, approximately 83% being singletons. The V call is TRBV9, the J call TRBJ1-1, with D uncertain. The clonotype was recovered from a human patient who received an intestinal transplant, so some T cells may come from the graft donor. Sample: ileum tissue, taken 584 days after intestinal transplantation. Here the CDR3 DNA reads TGTGCCAGCAGCGTAGGATCAGGGAACACTGAAGCTTTCTTT. Translating gives CASSVGSGNTEAFF.